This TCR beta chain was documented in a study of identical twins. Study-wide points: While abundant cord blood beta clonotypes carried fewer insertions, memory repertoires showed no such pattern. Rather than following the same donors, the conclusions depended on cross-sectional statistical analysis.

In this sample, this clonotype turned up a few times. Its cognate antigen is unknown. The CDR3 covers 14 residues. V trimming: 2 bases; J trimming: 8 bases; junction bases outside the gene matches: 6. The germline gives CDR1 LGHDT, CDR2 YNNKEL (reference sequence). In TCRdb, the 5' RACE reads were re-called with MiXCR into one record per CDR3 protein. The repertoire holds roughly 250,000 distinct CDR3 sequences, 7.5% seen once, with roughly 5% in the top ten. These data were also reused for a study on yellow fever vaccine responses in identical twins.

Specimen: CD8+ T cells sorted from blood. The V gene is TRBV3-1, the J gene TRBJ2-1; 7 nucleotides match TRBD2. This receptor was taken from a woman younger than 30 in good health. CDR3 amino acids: CASSQTSESHEQFF. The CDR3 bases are TGTGCCAGCAGCCAAACTAGCGAGTCCCATGAGCAGTTCTTC.